This T cell receptor (beta chain) stems from a study of blood T cell repertoires in COVID-19. For the study at large: Italy, Spain and the United States were the sources of the convalescent and acute COVID-19 samples. From T cells, B-cell-depleted T cells, or PBMCs came the material, which was cDNA or gDNA.

In the authors' methods: Amplification with reference gene primers provided the estimates of nucleated cell counts. Clones were sequenced by immunoSEQ multiplex PCR, and TCRdb holds only the in-frame ones, with some missing. That table gives V, J and clone size, and the DNA gave D and trimming. The sample lists some 150,000 clones, approximately 80% occurring once. The CDR3 contains 15 residues. Germline V gene sequence: CDR1 SGHTA, CDR2 FQGNSA. V lost 2 bases, J lost 5 bases, and 5 bases stayed unmatched. The sequenced sample consisted of peripheral blood. This TCR derives from a human donor in a cohort sampled during active COVID-19. This rearrangement joins TRBV7-2 to TRBJ2-3; 9 positions match TRBD2. CDR3 in amino acids: CASSLSSGSQDTQYF. For the CDR3, the DNA is TGTGCCAGCAGCTTAAGTAGCGGGAGTCAAGATACGCAGTATTTT.